This T cell receptor (beta chain) came from a study of T cells in Graves' hyperthyroidism and ophthalmopathy. Study outcomes and limitations: Ophthalmopathy stood apart from stable hyperthyroidism in a 13 V-J model. Before onset, ophthalmopathy was predicted by the model a median roughly six months earlier.

Recently diagnosed hyperthyroidism of less than 2 months' duration affected patients aged 18 to 65. Losses at the gene ends were 6 bases for V and 9 bases for J; bases not matched to a gene: 11. Germline V lookup: CDR1 MDHEN, CDR2 SYDVKM. The CDR3 has 14 residues. Amplification of TCR beta CDR3 regions was performed using RNA transcripts as template. Researchers ran a first-round RT-PCR on the TCR CDR3 using the HTBI primer set. TCRdb ran MiXCR on the multiplex PCR reads and lists one entry per CDR3 protein. The sample records some 620,000 distinct CDR3 sequences, around 16% being singletons. This clonotype was observed at least ten times. Its antigen is as yet unknown.

Sequencing input: blood. The genes are TRBV28 and TRBJ2-1; 7 nucleotides agree with TRBD2. The receptor was derived from a young woman with Graves' hyperthyroidism. CDR3 sequence (DNA): TGTGCCAGCAGCCCCCCGGGAGGTCATGGTGAGCAGTTCTTC. This encodes CASSPPGGHGEQFF.